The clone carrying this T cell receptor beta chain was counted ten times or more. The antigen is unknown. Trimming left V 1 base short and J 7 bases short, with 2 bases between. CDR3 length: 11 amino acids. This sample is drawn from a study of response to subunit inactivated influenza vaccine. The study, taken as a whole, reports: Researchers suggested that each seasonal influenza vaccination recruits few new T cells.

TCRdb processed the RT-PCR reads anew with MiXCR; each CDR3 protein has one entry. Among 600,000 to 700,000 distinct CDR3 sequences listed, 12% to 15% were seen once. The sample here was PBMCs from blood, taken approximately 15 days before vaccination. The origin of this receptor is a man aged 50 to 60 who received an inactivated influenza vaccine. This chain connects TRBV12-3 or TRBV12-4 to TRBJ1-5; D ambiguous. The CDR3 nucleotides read TGTGCCAGCAGTTTAGGCCAGCCCCAGCATTTT. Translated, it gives CASSLGQPQHF.